The T cell receptor beta chain described here comes from a study of cytomegalovirus exposure and HLA in healthy donors. Regarding the study as a whole: Many donors carried some public TCRs, although rarity characterized most TCR sequences. High sensitivity and specificity were reportedly achieved when the classifier diagnosed cytomegalovirus status.

This clone was seen only a few times. The antigen remains unidentified. Repertoires were generated with immunoSEQ multiplex PCR, while TCRdb's copy carries only in-frame clones and drops some. Of 95,000 to 150,000 clones in the sample, approximately 94% are singletons; the top ten hold under 1.5%. V gave up 0 bases and J gave up 5 bases, with 7 bases separating them. Germline V gene data show CDR1 as SGHRS and CDR2 as YFSETQ. CDR3 size: 13 residues. The chain is built from TRBV5-1 and TRBJ2-3, with D possibly being TRBD2 (5 bases). The source is a woman aged 18-29 years in good health and CMV-seronegative. Sequencing was performed on PBMCs. The CDR3 DNA sequence: TGCGCCAGCAGCTTGGCCGAGGGAGATACGCAGTATTTT. Translating gives CASSLAEGDTQYF.